Listed below are T cell receptor beta chains from one sample, sequenced in a study of blood T cells in healthy people across ages. One entry per CDR3 protein, called by TCRdb with MiXCR from the 5' RACE reads. The repertoire has 550,000 to 600,000 distinct CDR3 sequences, about 45% of them found once; the top ten carry under 30%. Specimen: blood. The source of these receptors is an elderly man in good health. Each CDR3 is given with its conserved first and last residue. A D gene is named only where the DNA matches it firmly. Size is stated for part of the rows, as once, few or many counts, or as a class when the clone is expanded.

V: TRBV7-2; size: few; D: TRBD1; J: TRBJ1-2; CDR3: CASSFTGGANYGYTF; DNA: TGTGCCAGCAGCTTCACAGGGGGGGCAAACTATGGCTACACCTTC
V: TRBV27; size: few; D: TRBD1; J: TRBJ1-2; CDR3: CASSFLGQGGGYTF; DNA: TGTGCCAGCAGTTTCCTCGGACAGGGTGGTGGCTACACCTTC
V: TRBV6-2/TRBV6-3; size: NA; D: NA; J: TRBJ2-1; CDR3: CASSYIRGAPNEQFF; DNA: TGTGCCAGCAGTTACATCCGGGGGGCCCCCAATGAGCAGTTCTTC
V: TRBV4-1; size: NA; D: NA; J: TRBJ1-1; CDR3: CASSQVLNPNTEAFF; DNA: TGCGCCAGCAGCCAAGTGCTCAACCCGAACACTGAAGCTTTCTTT
V: TRBV20-1; size: NA; D: NA; J: TRBJ2-7; CDR3: CSARAATGTTGWNEQYF; DNA: TGCAGTGCTAGAGCCGCGACTGGGACAACCGGATGGAACGAGCAGTACTTC
V: TRBV5-1; size: few; D: NA; J: TRBJ2-7; CDR3: CASSLSSGVQDEQYF; DNA: TGCGCCAGTAGCTTGAGTTCAGGGGTCCAAGACGAGCAGTACTTC
V: TRBV29-1; size: few; D: TRBD2; J: TRBJ2-7; CDR3: CSAEMMREGGEQYF; DNA: TGCAGCGCCGAGATGATGCGGGAGGGGGGCGAGCAGTACTTC
V: TRBV4-2; size: few; D: NA; J: TRBJ2-1; CDR3: CASSQVATSSSYNGQFF; DNA: TGTGCCAGCAGCCAAGTTGCCACATCCAGCTCCTACAATGGGCAGTTCTTC
V: TRBV29-1; size: NA; D: NA; J: TRBJ2-3; CDR3: CSDRGRQGGTQYF; DNA: TGCAGCGACCGGGGACGCCAGGGGGGTACGCAGTATTTT
V: TRBV11-1; size: NA; D: NA; J: TRBJ2-6; CDR3: CASSPRGAGGANVLTF; DNA: TGTGCCAGCAGCCCAAGGGGGGCAGGTGGGGCCAACGTCCTGACTTTC
V: TRBV4-3; size: once; D: NA; J: TRBJ1-1; CDR3: CASSQGRQNTEAFF; DNA: TGCGCCAGCAGCCAAGGCAGACAGAACACTGAAGCTTTCTTT
V: TRBV7-2; size: few; D: NA; J: TRBJ2-1; CDR3: CASSPTPSSYNEQFF; DNA: TGTGCCAGCAGCCCGACTCCAAGCTCCTACAATGAGCAGTTCTTC
V: TRBV6-5; size: many; D: NA; J: TRBJ2-6; CDR3: CASSWESGANVLTF; DNA: TGTGCCAGCAGTTGGGAGTCGGGGGCCAACGTCCTGACTTTC
V: TRBV7-9; size: many; D: TRBD1; J: TRBJ2-7; CDR3: CASTKIGTVSYEQYF; DNA: TGTGCCAGCACCAAAATAGGGACAGTCTCCTACGAGCAGTACTTC
V: TRBV4-3; size: few; D: TRBD1; J: TRBJ2-1; CDR3: CASSQEDRSYEQFF; DNA: TGCGCCAGCAGCCAAGAGGACAGGAGTTATGAGCAGTTCTTC
V: TRBV15; size: NA; D: NA; J: TRBJ1-1; CDR3: CATSSSMDTEAFF; DNA: TGTGCCACCAGCAGTAGTATGGACACTGAAGCTTTCTTT
V: TRBV25-1; size: few; D: TRBD1; J: TRBJ2-7; CDR3: CASSRQGIYEQYF; DNA: TGTGCCAGCAGTCGACAGGGGATTTACGAGCAGTACTTC
V: TRBV20-1; size: NA; D: TRBD1; J: TRBJ1-2; CDR3: CSASRDRGAGYTF; DNA: TGCAGTGCCAGCCGGGACAGGGGTGCTGGCTACACCTTC
V: TRBV12-3/TRBV12-4; size: NA; D: NA; J: TRBJ2-7; CDR3: CASSSGFHEQYF; DNA: TGTGCCAGCAGTTCAGGGTTCCACGAGCAGTACTTC